This record concerns one TCR beta chain sequence. Which antigen it targets is not known. No base qualities exist here, and no much larger clone lies one base off it. The sample comes from a study of blood T cell repertoires in COVID-19 (dated by TCRdb to about 2020). Turning to the overall study: Samples from collaborators originated in the United States, Italy and Spain and spanned both the acute and convalescent phases of COVID-19. The material from the prospective study consisted of cDNA or gDNA derived from T cells, B-cell-depleted T cells, or PBMCs. The dataset comprised deeply sampled blood TCRbeta repertoires from subjects exposed to, actively infected with, or recovered from COVID-19. The repertoires were made available in a free public database intended to serve as a resource for research on the immune response to SARS-CoV-2. Samples were obtained from the ongoing ImmuneRACE study (first 160 participants) and from 1,254 subjects provided by 6 global collaborators. A de-identified subject ID, COVID-19 status, age in years and sex were almost always included in the sample metadata. Where available, HLA class I and class II types were obtained from metadata supplied by the sample provider rather than from assay-based typing. Study-level results and caveats: The quantity of clinical and demographic metadata differed by source and by participant and was supplied without curation.

CDR1 MNHEY and CDR2 SMNVEV were looked up in the germline V gene (reference sequence). V and J are truncated by 4 bases and 2 bases respectively, leaving an intervening sequence of 18 bases. The CDR3 starts with the cysteine, ends with the phenylalanine, and has 16 residues. The CDR3 DNA has 48 bases and is translated from base 1. The immunoSEQ Assay, a bias-controlled multiplex PCR, was used to amplify TCRbeta CDR3 regions from genomic DNA. As for how the authors treated the data: The number of nucleated cells in each sample was estimated by amplification of reference gene primers within the assay. To quantify the absolute abundance of each unique TCRbeta CDR3 rearrangement, sequence reads were collapsed and filtered. Productive Simpson clonality was computed per sample as the square root of Simpson's diversity index over productive rearrangements. Drawn from immuneACCESS, this table holds only the in-frame rearrangements with V and J called that TCRdb kept. Clones are partly lost; checked studies trace under half to an unresolved V gene and leave the rest unexplained. V and J calls and clone size follow that table, whereas D and trimming were derived from the DNA. This sample gives 150,000 to 200,000 clones in total; roughly four fifths of them show up just once. The ten most abundant clones make up roughly 7% of the sample.

In the prospective study, participants were roughly 18 to 90 years old, resided in about two dozen geographic areas of the United States, and were enrolled through a virtual design. In the prospective study, cohorts were assigned on the basis of participant-reported clinical history obtained from a screening survey and a study questionnaire. For ImmuneRACE Cohort 3, a participant was defined as recovered based on two consecutive negative NP/OP PCR tests, clearance by a healthcare professional, or resolution of symptoms. In the prospective study, mobile phlebotomists collected whole blood, serum and a nasopharyngeal or oropharyngeal swab from each participant. Prospective study participants could optionally give additional blood draws and questionnaires over an approximately 2-month period. Before DNA extraction, blood samples from the prospective study were shipped at room temperature or frozen.

Recombination linked TRBV27 to TRBJ2-7, and the D gene may be TRBD2, 6 bases matching. The sample comprised PBMCs or T cells enriched from blood (not recorded which). This sequence was found in a middle-aged man who had recovered from COVID-19. The CDR3 region: CASSYSWGDVPYEQYF. The nucleotide sequence is given as TGTGCCAGCAGTTATTCTTGGGGGGATGTCCCCTACGAGCAGTACTTC.